The rows below give T cell receptor beta chains drawn from one sample of a study of blood T cell repertoires in COVID-19. Assay: immunoSEQ multiplex PCR; the TCRdb copy retains only in-frame clones and omits some. Among 270,000 or so clones, 91% were seen once, and the ten largest hold roughly 2.9%. The sample comprised PBMCs or T cells enriched from blood (not recorded which). These receptors were taken from a man aged 35-49 years who had been exposed to COVID-19. CDR3s include the opening cysteine and the closing phenylalanine or tryptophan. Each record gives: V gene, J gene, D gene, clone size, CDR3 DNA, CDR3 protein. A D gene is named only where the DNA matches it firmly. The size of a clone is reported for some rows only, either as once, few or many, or as a class for expanded clones.

>TRBV5-1|TRBJ2-1|NA|NA
TGCGCCAGCAGCTTAGCGGGTCTGTTGGATGAGCAGTTCTTC
CASSLAGLLDEQFF
>TRBV6-5|TRBJ2-5|NA|once
TGTGCCAGCAACCCTACCGTACGGGGGCAAGAGACCCAGTACTTC
CASNPTVRGQETQYF
>TRBV10-1|TRBJ2-1|TRBD2|NA
TGCGCCAGCAGTGAGACTAGCGGAGTATCCTACAATGAGCAGTTCTTC
CASSETSGVSYNEQFF
>TRBV7-9|TRBJ1-5|NA|NA
TGTGCCAGCAGCCGGACTGTAGATCAGCCCCAGCATTTT
CASSRTVDQPQHF
>TRBV30|TRBJ2-7|TRBD1|NA
TGTGCCTGGAGTGTTGGGACAGGAAAGAGCGAGCAGTACTTC
CAWSVGTGKSEQYF
>TRBV6-5|TRBJ2-1|NA|NA
TGTGCCAGCAGCCAACAGGTCTACAATGAGCAGTTCTTC
CASSQQVYNEQFF
>TRBV19|TRBJ1-1|TRBD1|few
TGTGCCGCGCAAAACAGGGGAAGGAACACTGAAGCTTTCTTT
CAAQNRGRNTEAFF
>TRBV4-3|TRBJ2-1|TRBD1|NA
TGCGCCAGCAGCCAAGATTACACAGGGGGCTATGAGCAGTTCTTC
CASSQDYTGGYEQFF
>TRBV6-5|TRBJ1-2|NA|NA
TGTGCCAGCAGTTACTCGGGAGGTTCAGGCTATGGCTACACCTTC
CASSYSGGSGYGYTF
>TRBV6-2/TRBV6-3|TRBJ1-2|NA|NA
TGTGCCAGCAGCCGAGTTGGTTATGGCTACACCTTC
CASSRVGYGYTF
>TRBV15|TRBJ1-1|NA|NA
TGTGCCCCCACCTTGGGGGGGGGCGTACAATCGGAAGCTTTCTTT
CAPTLGGGVQSEAFF
>TRBV30|TRBJ1-2|NA|NA
TGTGCCTGGAGTGTCCCGGCCTTCGGGGGCTATGGCTACACCTTC
CAWSVPAFGGYGYTF
>TRBV5-1|TRBJ2-1|TRBD2|NA
TGCGCCAGCAGCTTGTCAGCGGGAACTTACAATGAGCAGTTCTTC
CASSLSAGTYNEQFF
>TRBV15|TRBJ2-3|NA|NA
TGTGCCACCAGCAGAGCCGGGACTCCCGACACAGATACGCAGTATTTT
CATSRAGTPDTDTQYF
>TRBV19|TRBJ2-7|TRBD1|NA
TGTGCCAGTAGTGACCTTTCGGACAGGGGGCGCGACGAGCAGTACTTC
CASSDLSDRGRDEQYF
>TRBV18|TRBJ1-1|TRBD1|NA
TGTGCCAGCTCACCTTCGACAGGGTCGAACACTGAAGCTTTCTTT
CASSPSTGSNTEAFF
>TRBV9|TRBJ1-3|NA|NA
TGTGCCAGCAGCGTAGAGCCAGGCCGCTCTGGAAACACCATATATTTT
CASSVEPGRSGNTIYF
>TRBV29-1|TRBJ1-5|NA|NA
TGCAGCGTCCGGGGGTCCGGTAGCAATCAGCCCCAGCATTTT
CSVRGSGSNQPQHF
>TRBV28|TRBJ1-6|NA|NA
TGTGCCAGCAGCTACGGCGGCGATTCACCCCTCCACTTT
CASSYGGDSPLHF
>TRBV12-5|TRBJ2-7|TRBD2|NA
TGTGCTAGTGGCCGCGGGACTACCTCCTACGAGCAGTACTTC
CASGRGTTSYEQYF
>TRBV14|TRBJ2-1|NA|NA
TGTGCCAGCAGCCAAGAACTTGGGAGCGGGTTATACAATGAGCAGTTCTTC
CASSQELGSGLYNEQFF
>TRBV19|TRBJ2-3|TRBD2|NA
TGTGCCAGTAGTAAGCGACCGGGACTAGCGGGAGTGATAGGGACAGATACGCAGTATTTT
CASSKRPGLAGVIGTDTQYF
>TRBV25-1|TRBJ1-1|NA|NA
TGTGCCAGTCAAATCCAGGGCCCGATGAACACTGAAGCTTTCTTT
CASQIQGPMNTEAFF
>TRBV9|TRBJ1-5|NA|NA
TGTGCCAGCAGCGCTGGGCAGGGAAATCAGCCCCAGCATTTT
CASSAGQGNQPQHF
>TRBV18|TRBJ2-7|TRBD2|NA
TGTGCCAGCTCACCCCCTAGACTAGCGGGCTCCTACGAGCAGTACTTC
CASSPPRLAGSYEQYF
>TRBV28|TRBJ2-7|NA|once
TGTGCCAGCAGTTTACCGACTCGGACCTACGAGCAGTACTTC
CASSLPTRTYEQYF
>TRBV7-7|TRBJ2-3|TRBD2|once
TGTGCTAGCAGCTTATCTAGCGGTGGTACAGATACGCAGTATTTT
CASSLSSGGTDTQYF
>TRBV10-2|TRBJ2-7|TRBD2|NA
TGCGCCAGCAGTTTATCCCCGGGGGGGGGCAACTCCTACGAGCAGTACTTC
CASSLSPGGGNSYEQYF
>TRBV27|TRBJ1-3|NA|NA
TGTGCCAGCAGTTCCTCGTCCTTATCTGGAAACACCATATATTTT
CASSSSSLSGNTIYF
>TRBV5-1|TRBJ2-1|TRBD2|NA
TGCGCCAGCAGCTTTCTAGCGGGAGGGAGCGATGAGCAGTTCTTC
CASSFLAGGSDEQFF
>TRBV5-5|TRBJ1-1|NA|NA
TGTGCCAGCAGCTTAGGGGGAGTTGTCACTGAAGCTTTCTTT
CASSLGGVVTEAFF
>TRBV5-6|TRBJ2-1|TRBD2|NA
TGTGCCAGCAGTCCCGTGACTGCTAGCGGCTACAATGAGCAGTTCTTC
CASSPVTASGYNEQFF
>TRBV3-1/TRBV3-2|TRBJ1-2|NA|NA
TGTGCCAGCAGCCCTGAACAGGGTACAGGTGGCTACACCTTC
CASSPEQGTGGYTF
>TRBV30|TRBJ2-7|TRBD2|once
TGTGCCTGGAGTGTACCGGGGGGGGCAAGGCGGGAGCAGTACTTC
CAWSVPGGARREQYF
>TRBV10-2|TRBJ1-2|NA|NA
TGCGCCAGCAGTCCTCTGACAGCGGGCTATGGCTACACCTTC
CASSPLTAGYGYTF
>TRBV6-5|TRBJ1-2|TRBD1|many
TGTGCCAGCAGTTACTGGGGACAGGGACACTATGGCTACACCTTC
CASSYWGQGHYGYTF
>TRBV19|TRBJ2-3|TRBD2|NA
TGTGCCAGTAGTTCCAGAACTAGCGGGAGGCCCACAGATACGCAGTATTTT
CASSSRTSGRPTDTQYF
>TRBV6-5|TRBJ2-1|TRBD2|NA
TGTGCCAGCAGGGGGACTAGCGGATACAATGAGCAGTTCTTC
CASRGTSGYNEQFF
>TRBV9|TRBJ2-1|NA|NA
TGTGCCAGCAGCGTAGTACCGGGAGAGGGTGAGCAGTTCTTC
CASSVVPGEGEQFF
>TRBV3-1/TRBV3-2|TRBJ2-5|TRBD1|once
TGTGCCAGCAGCCAAGAGAGGGACAGGGAGGTGGAGACCCAGTACTTC
CASSQERDREVETQYF